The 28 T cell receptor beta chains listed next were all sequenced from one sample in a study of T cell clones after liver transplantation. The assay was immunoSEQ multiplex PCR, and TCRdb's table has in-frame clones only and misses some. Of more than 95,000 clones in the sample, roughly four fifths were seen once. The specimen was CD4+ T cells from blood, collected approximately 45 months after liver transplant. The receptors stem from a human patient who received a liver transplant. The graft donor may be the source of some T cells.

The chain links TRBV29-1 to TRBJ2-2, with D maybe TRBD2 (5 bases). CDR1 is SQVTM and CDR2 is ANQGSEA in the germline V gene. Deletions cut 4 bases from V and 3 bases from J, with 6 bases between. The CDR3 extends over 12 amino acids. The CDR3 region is CSVVRDTGELFF. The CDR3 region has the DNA TGCAGCGTTGTGAGGGACACCGGGGAGCTGTTTTTT.

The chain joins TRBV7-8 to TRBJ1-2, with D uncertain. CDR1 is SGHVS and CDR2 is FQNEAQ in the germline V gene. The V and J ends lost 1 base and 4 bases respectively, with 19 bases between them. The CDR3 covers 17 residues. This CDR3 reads CASSLGGYGSLAYGYTF. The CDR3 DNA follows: TGTGCCAGCAGCTTAGGAGGTTACGGGTCTTTGGCCTATGGCTACACCTTC.

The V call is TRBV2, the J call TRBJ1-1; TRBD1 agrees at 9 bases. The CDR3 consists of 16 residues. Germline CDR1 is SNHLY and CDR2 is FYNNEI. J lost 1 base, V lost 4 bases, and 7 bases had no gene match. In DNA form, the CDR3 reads TGTGCCAGCAGTGGGACAGGGGAAATAACGAACACTGAAGCTTTCTTT. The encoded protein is CASSGTGEITNTEAFF.

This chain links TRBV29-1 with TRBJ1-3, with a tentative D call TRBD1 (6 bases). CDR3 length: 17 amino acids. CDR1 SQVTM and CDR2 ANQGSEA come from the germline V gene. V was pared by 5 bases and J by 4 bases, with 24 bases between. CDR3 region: CSVIEGEDSLSGNTIYF. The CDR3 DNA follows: TGCAGCGTTATTGAAGGTGAGGACAGCCTGTCCGGAAACACCATATATTTT.

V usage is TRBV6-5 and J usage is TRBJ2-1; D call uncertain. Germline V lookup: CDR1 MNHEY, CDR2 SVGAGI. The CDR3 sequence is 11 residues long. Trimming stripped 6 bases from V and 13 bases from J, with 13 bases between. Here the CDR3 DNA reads TGTGCCAGCAGGGCCGGCTCGCTCCAGTTCTTC. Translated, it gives CASRAGSLQFF.

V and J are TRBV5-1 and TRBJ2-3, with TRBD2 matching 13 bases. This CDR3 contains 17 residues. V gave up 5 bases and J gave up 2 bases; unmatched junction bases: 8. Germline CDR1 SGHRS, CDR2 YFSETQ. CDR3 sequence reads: CASRLRLAGGSTDTQYF. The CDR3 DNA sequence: TGCGCCAGCAGGCTCAGACTAGCGGGAGGTTCCACAGATACGCAGTATTTT.

CDR3 residues: CASSPLKGRGGTDTQYF. The CDR3 coding sequence is TGTGCCAGCTCACCCCTCAAGGGCAGGGGAGGCACAGATACGCAGTATTTT. V gene TRBV18 combines with J gene TRBJ2-3, with D perhaps matching TRBD1 (6 bases). Germline-derived CDR1 and CDR2 are KGHSH and LQKENI. Trimming left V 3 bases short and J 1 base short, with 17 bases between. The CDR3 has 17 amino acids.

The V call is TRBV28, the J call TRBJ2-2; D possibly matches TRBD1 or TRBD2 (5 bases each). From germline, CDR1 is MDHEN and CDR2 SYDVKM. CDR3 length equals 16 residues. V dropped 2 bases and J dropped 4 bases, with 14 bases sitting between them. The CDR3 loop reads CASSLVRGPSTGELFF. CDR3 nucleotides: TGTGCCAGCAGTTTAGTCCGGGGACCGTCCACCGGGGAGCTGTTTTTT.

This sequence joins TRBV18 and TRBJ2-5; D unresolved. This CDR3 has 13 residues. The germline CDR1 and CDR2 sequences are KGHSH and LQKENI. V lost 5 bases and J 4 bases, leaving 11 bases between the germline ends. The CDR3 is CASSFDAGETQYF. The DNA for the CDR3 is TGTGCCAGCTCATTTGACGCTGGAGAGACCCAGTACTTC.

CDR3 nucleotides: TGTGCCAGCAGCCCCCGAGGCGCGGAGCAGTACTTC. Protein sequence: CASSPRGAEQYF. The chain links TRBV7-2 to TRBJ2-7; no clear D. This CDR3 region has 12 residues. CDR1 is SGHTA and CDR2 is FQGNSA in the germline V gene. V was shortened by 5 bases and J by 7 bases, with 12 bases between the two germline ends.

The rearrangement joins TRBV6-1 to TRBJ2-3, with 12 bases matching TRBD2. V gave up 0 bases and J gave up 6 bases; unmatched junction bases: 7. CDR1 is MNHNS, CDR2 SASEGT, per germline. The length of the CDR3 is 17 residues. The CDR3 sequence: CASSEAGLAGGPDTQYF. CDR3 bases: TGTGCCAGCAGTGAAGCTGGCCTAGCGGGAGGGCCCGATACGCAGTATTTT.

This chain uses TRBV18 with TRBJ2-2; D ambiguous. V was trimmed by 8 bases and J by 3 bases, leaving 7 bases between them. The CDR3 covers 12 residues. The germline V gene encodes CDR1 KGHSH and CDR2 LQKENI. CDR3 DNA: TGTGCCAGCGAGATATACACCGGGGAGCTGTTTTTT. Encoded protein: CASEIYTGELFF. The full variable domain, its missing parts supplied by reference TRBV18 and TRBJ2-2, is NAGVMQNPRHLVRRRGQEARLRCSPMKGHSHVYWYRQLPEEGLKFMVYLQKENIIDESGMPKERFSAEFPKEGPSILRIQQVVRGDSAAYFCASEIYTGELFFGEGSRLTVL.

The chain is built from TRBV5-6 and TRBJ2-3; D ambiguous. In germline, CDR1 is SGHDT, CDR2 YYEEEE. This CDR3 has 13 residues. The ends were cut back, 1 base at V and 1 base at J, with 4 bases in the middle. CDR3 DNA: TGTGCCAGCAGCTTGAGACGCACAGATACGCAGTATTTT. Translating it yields CASSLRRTDTQYF.

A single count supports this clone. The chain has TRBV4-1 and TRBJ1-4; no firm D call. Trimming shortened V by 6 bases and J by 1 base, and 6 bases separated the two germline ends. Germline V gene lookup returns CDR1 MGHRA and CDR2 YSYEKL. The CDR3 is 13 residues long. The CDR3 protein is CASRHETNEKLFF. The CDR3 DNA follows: TGCGCCAGCAGACACGAAACTAATGAAAAACTGTTTTTT.

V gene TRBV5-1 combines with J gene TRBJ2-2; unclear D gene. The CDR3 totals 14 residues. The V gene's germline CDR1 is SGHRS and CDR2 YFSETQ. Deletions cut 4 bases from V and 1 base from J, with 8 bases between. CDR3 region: CASSGSGNTGELFF. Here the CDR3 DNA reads TGCGCCAGCAGCGGGTCAGGGAACACCGGGGAGCTGTTTTTT.

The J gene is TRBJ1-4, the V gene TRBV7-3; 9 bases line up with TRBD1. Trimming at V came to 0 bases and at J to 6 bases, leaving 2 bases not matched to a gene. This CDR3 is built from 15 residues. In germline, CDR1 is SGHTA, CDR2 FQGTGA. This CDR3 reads CASSLTGDRDEKLFF. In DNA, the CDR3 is TGTGCCAGCAGCTTAACGGGGGACAGGGATGAAAAACTGTTTTTT.

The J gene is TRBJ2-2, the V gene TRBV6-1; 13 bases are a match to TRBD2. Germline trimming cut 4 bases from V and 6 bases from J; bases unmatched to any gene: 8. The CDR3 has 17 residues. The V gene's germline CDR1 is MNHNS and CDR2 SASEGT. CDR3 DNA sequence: TGTGCCAGCAGTGGACTAGCGGGAGGCCCAAAGTCCGGGGAGCTGTTTTTT. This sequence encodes CASSGLAGGPKSGELFF.

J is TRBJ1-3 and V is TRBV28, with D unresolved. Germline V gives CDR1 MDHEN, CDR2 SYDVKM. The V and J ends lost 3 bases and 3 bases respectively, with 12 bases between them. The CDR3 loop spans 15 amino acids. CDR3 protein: CASSFRGTGGNTIYF. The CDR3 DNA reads TGTGCCAGCAGTTTTCGGGGAACTGGTGGAAACACCATATATTTT. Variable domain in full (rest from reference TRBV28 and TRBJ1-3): DVKVTQSSRYLVKRTGEKVFLECVQDMDHENMFWYRQDPGLGLRLIYFSYDVKMKEKGDIPEGYSVSREKKERFSLILESASTNQTSMYLCASSFRGTGGNTIYFGEGSWLTVV.

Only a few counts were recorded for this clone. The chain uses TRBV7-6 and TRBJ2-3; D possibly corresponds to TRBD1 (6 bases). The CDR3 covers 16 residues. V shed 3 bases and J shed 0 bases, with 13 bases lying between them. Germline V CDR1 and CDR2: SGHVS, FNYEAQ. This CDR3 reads CASSFDRLTSTDTQYF. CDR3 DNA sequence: TGTGCCAGCAGCTTCGACAGGCTGACTAGCACAGATACGCAGTATTTT.

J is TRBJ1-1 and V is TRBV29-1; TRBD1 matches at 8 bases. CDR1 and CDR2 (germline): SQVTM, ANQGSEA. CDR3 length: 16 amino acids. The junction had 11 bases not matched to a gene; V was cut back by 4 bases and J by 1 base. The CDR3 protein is CSVGGQGASGNTEAFF. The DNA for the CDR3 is TGCAGCGTTGGGGGGCAGGGGGCCTCGGGGAACACTGAAGCTTTCTTT. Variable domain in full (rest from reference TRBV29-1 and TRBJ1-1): SAVISQKPSRDICQRGTSLTIQCQVDSQVTMMFWYRQQPGQSLTLIATANQGSEATYESGFVIDKFPISRPNLTFSTLTVSNMSPEDSSIYLCSVGGQGASGNTEAFFGQGTRLTVV.

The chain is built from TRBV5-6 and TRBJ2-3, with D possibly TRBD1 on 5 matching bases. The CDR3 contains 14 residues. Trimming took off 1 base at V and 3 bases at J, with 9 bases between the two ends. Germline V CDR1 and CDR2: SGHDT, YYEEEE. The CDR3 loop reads CASSLPRATDTQYF. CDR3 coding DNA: TGTGCCAGCAGCTTGCCCAGGGCAACAGATACGCAGTATTTT.

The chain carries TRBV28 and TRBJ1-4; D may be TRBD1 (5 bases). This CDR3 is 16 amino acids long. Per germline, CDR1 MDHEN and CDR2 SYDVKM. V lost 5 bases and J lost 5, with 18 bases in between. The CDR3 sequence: CASSPLAGRINEKLFF. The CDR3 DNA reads TGTGCCAGCAGTCCCTTGGCAGGGAGAATCAATGAAAAACTGTTTTTT.

The chain's CDR3 is CASSRRDRPSDGYTF. In DNA, the CDR3 is TGCGCCAGCAGTCGACGGGACAGACCGTCGGATGGCTACACCTTC. The chain employs TRBV23-1 and TRBJ1-2; 7 nucleotides agree with TRBD1. TRBV23-1 is annotated as an ORF whose role is uncertain. The CDR3 covers 15 residues. The V gene end was trimmed by 4 bases and the J gene end by 6 bases; junction bases not matched to a gene: 11.

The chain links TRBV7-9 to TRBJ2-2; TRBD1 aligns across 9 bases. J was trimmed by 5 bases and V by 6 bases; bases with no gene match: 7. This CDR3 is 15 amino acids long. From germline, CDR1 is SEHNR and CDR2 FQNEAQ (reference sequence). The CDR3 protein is CASSLTGGKTGELFF. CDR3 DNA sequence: TGTGCCAGCAGTCTAACAGGGGGCAAAACCGGGGAGCTGTTTTTT.

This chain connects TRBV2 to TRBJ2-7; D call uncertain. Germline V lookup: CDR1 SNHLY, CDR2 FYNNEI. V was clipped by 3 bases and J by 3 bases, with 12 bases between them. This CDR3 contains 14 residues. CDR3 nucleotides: TGTGCCAGCAGTGACCGGCACGGAGACTACGAGCAGTACTTC. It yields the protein CASSDRHGDYEQYF. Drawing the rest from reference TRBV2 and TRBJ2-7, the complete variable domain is EPEVTQTPSHQVTQMGQEVILRCVPISNHLYFYWYRQILGQKVEFLVSFYNNEISEKSEIFDDQFSVERPDGSNFTLKIRSTKLEDSAMYFCASSDRHGDYEQYFGPGTRLTVT.

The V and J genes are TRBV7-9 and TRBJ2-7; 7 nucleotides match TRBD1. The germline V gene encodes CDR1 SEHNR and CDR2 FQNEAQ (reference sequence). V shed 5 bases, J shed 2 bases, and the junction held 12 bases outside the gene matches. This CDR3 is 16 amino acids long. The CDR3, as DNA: TGTGCCAGCAGCGAGCCTACTGGGACAGCCACCTACGAGCAGTACTTC. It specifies CASSEPTGTATYEQYF.

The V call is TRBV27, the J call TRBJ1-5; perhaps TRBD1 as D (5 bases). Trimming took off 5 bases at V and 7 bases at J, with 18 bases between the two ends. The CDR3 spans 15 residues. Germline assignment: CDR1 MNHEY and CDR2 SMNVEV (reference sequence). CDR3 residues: CASSPLLGANQPQHF. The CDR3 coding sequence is TGTGCCAGCAGTCCCCTCCTTGGGGCAAACCAGCCCCAGCATTTT.

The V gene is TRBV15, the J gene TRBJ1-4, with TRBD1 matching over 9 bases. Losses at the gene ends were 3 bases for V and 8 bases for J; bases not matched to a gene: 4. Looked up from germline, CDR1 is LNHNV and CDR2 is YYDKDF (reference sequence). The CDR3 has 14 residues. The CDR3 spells CATSRDRGAEKLFF. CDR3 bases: TGTGCCACCAGCAGGGACAGGGGTGCAGAAAAACTGTTTTTT. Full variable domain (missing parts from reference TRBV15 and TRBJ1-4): DAMVIQNPRYQVTQFGKPVTLSCSQTLNHNVMYWYQQKSSQAPKLLFHYYDKDFNNEADTPDNFQSRRPNTSFCFLDIRSPGLGDTAMYLCATSRDRGAEKLFFGSGTQLSVL.